The 23 T cell receptor beta chains listed next were all sequenced from one sample in a study of radiation and T cells in renal cell carcinoma. Sequencing was performed with immunoSEQ multiplex PCR; in TCRdb, only in-frame clones are kept and a portion is missing. This table has tens of thousands of clones, roughly 85% appearing once. Time point here: blood 2 weeks post-SBRT. The treatment was: 15 Gy SBRT to primary tumor, nephrectomy 4 weeks later. Source: blood, taken from a patient whose treatment included radiotherapy and nephrectomy. These receptors all come from a woman in her forties or fifties with renal cell carcinoma.

The chain joins TRBV6-5 to TRBJ2-5; D possibly corresponds to TRBD1 (5 bases). The CDR3 is 13 amino acids. Germline CDR1 reads MNHEY; CDR2 reads SVGAGI. Between the trimmed V and J ends, which lost 2 bases and 5 bases, there was a span of 9 bases. Here the CDR3 DNA reads TGTGCCAGCAGTTACAGGGGTAGGGAGACCCAGTACTTC. This codes for CASSYRGRETQYF.

The chain recombines TRBV6-5 with TRBJ2-7; no reliable D call. The CDR3 has 11 amino acids. The V and J ends lost 5 bases and 2 bases respectively, with 4 bases between them. Per the germline V gene, CDR1 is MNHEY and CDR2 is SVGAGI. In nucleotides, the CDR3 is TGTGCCAGCAGTGAAACCTACGAGCAGTACTTC. Residues: CASSETYEQYF.

The CDR3 nucleotides are TGTGCCAGCAGTTTACTCGTAGCGGGGGGACCCAAAAACATTCAGTACTTC. Protein product: CASSLLVAGGPKNIQYF. V and J are TRBV27 and TRBJ2-4, with 10 bases that match TRBD2. V shed 2 bases, J shed 2 bases, and the junction held 6 bases outside the gene matches. Germline assignment: CDR1 MNHEY and CDR2 SMNVEV (reference sequence). The CDR3 has 17 residues.

V usage is TRBV28 and J usage is TRBJ1-1; TRBD1 might be the D (5 bases). The length of the CDR3 is 13 residues. From germline, CDR1 is MDHEN and CDR2 SYDVKM. Trimming took 7 bases from V and 6 from J, leaving 15 bases between them. This CDR3 is CASIGAANSEAFF. The CDR3 nucleotides are TGTGCCAGCATCGGGGCCGCCAATTCTGAAGCTTTCTTT.

The CDR3 DNA is TGCGCCAGCAGCCTGGGGTTTCCCTCCTACAATGAGCAGTTCTTC. Translation gives CASSLGFPSYNEQFF. The chain recombines TRBV4-3 with TRBJ2-1; D gene uncertain. Per the germline V gene, CDR1 is LGHNA and CDR2 is YSLEER. This CDR3 contains 15 residues. The ends were cut back, 4 bases at V and 0 bases at J, with 10 bases in the middle.

The chain is built from TRBV7-2 and TRBJ2-7, with TRBD2 identical over 13 bases. The CDR3 length is 15 residues. Germline CDR1 is SGHTA and CDR2 is FQGNSA. With 5 bases clipped from V and 4 bases from J, the junction kept 5 bases outside the gene matches. CDR3 nucleotides: TGTGCCAGCAGCCTGGGACTAGCGGGACCGTACGAGCAGTACTTC. Its protein is CASSLGLAGPYEQYF.

The V and J genes are TRBV7-9 and TRBJ2-3, with TRBD2 matching over 8 bases. V lost 5 bases and J lost 5; bases outside the gene matches: 18. This CDR3 is 18 amino acids long. Germline-derived CDR1 and CDR2 are SEHNR and FQNEAQ (reference sequence). The chain's CDR3 is CASSLHRLAYLGIDTQYF. DNA of the CDR3: TGTGCCAGCAGCCTACACCGACTAGCGTATCTAGGGATAGATACGCAGTATTTT.

The CDR3 spells CASSKVGGGFYNEQFF. Here the CDR3 DNA reads TGTGCCAGCAGCAAAGTGGGCGGGGGATTCTACAATGAGCAGTTCTTC. The chain employs TRBV21-1 and TRBJ2-1; the D call of TRBD2 is as the table states it, not checked on the DNA. TRBV21-1 is a pseudogene. The CDR3 has 16 residues.

On this clone: Other nucleotide sequences from this sample produce the same CDR3. The V and J genes are TRBV5-1 and TRBJ1-6, with a tentative D call TRBD1 (6 bases). The germline V gene encodes CDR1 SGHRS and CDR2 YFSETQ. Trimming stripped 0 bases from V and 7 bases from J, with 11 bases between. CDR3 length: 15 amino acids. Written as DNA, the CDR3 is TGCGCCAGCAGCTTGGAACAGGGCGAGAATTCACCCCTCCACTTT. This gives the protein CASSLEQGENSPLHF.

The V and J genes are TRBV2 and TRBJ1-2; maybe TRBD1 (6 bases). Germline V gene data show CDR1 as SNHLY and CDR2 as FYNNEI. This CDR3 is 15 amino acids long. The ends were cut back, 2 bases at V and 2 bases at J, with 12 bases in the middle. CDR3: CASSEMGGANYGYTF. The CDR3 DNA sequence: TGTGCCAGCAGTGAAATGGGGGGCGCGAACTATGGCTACACCTTC.

The J gene is TRBJ1-5, the V gene TRBV2; no clear D. This CDR3 is 11 amino acids long. V lost 6 bases, J lost 9 bases, and 9 bases lay in between. CDR1 is SNHLY and CDR2 is FYNNEI in the germline V gene. The CDR3 reads CASREGGPQHF. The CDR3 nucleotides read TGTGCCAGCAGGGAGGGAGGGCCCCAGCATTTT. The full variable domain, completed using reference TRBV2 and TRBJ1-5, is EPEVTQTPSHQVTQMGQEVILRCVPISNHLYFYWYRQILGQKVEFLVSFYNNEISEKSEIFDDQFSVERPDGSNFTLKIRSTKLEDSAMYFCASREGGPQHFGDGTRLSIL.

V gene TRBV7-8 combines with J gene TRBJ1-1; unclear D gene. This CDR3 region has 13 residues. The V end was cut by 0 bases, the J end by 6 bases, with 8 bases between. Looked up from germline, CDR1 is SGHVS and CDR2 is FQNEAQ. Here the CDR3 reads CASSLAGIPEAFF. CDR3 in DNA: TGTGCCAGCAGCTTAGCAGGGATCCCTGAAGCTTTCTTT.

The rearrangement uses TRBV2 and TRBJ2-3, with D unresolved. The germline CDR1 and CDR2 sequences are SNHLY and FYNNEI. CDR3 length: 14 amino acids. Trimming pared 4 bases from V and 0 bases from J, leaving 8 bases between. The DNA for the CDR3 is TGTGCCAGCAGTGTAGGGCAGAGCACAGATACGCAGTATTTT. Protein sequence: CASSVGQSTDTQYF.

V usage is TRBV6-5 and J usage is TRBJ2-7, with 8 bases aligning to TRBD2. CDR3 size: 13 residues. Looked up from germline, CDR1 is MNHEY and CDR2 is SVGAGI. The junction had 8 bases not matched to a gene; V was cut back by 10 bases and J by 3 bases. The CDR3 sequence: CATIGSGSYEQYF. The CDR3 DNA reads as TGTGCCACCATAGGGAGCGGGAGCTACGAGCAGTACTTC.

This clone was seen a single time. The chain carries TRBV5-1 and TRBJ1-6; D perhaps matches TRBD1 (5 bases). The CDR3 runs 14 residues. Germline V gene data show CDR1 as SGHRS and CDR2 as YFSETQ. V lost 0 bases and J lost 7, with 8 bases in between. For the CDR3, the DNA is TGCGCCAGCAGCTTGGGCGGGGACAATTCACCCCTCCACTTT. This codes for CASSLGGDNSPLHF. Full variable domain (rest looked up from reference TRBV5-1 and TRBJ1-6): KAGVTQTPRYLIKTRGQQVTLSCSPISGHRSVSWYQQTPGQGLQFLFEYFSETQRNKGNFPGRFSGRQFSNSRSEMNVSTLELGDSALYLCASSLGGDNSPLHFGNGTRLTVT.

The chain couples TRBV12-5 to TRBJ2-2; 8 bases are shared with TRBD2. The CDR3 covers 17 residues. Germline assignment: CDR1 LGHNT and CDR2 FRNRAP. J gave up 3 bases and V 1 base, and 7 bases lay outside the gene matches. The CDR3 region has the DNA TGTGCTAGTGGTTTGGGGAGCGGGAGATCTGACACCGGGGAGCTGTTTTTT. As protein: CASGLGSGRSDTGELFF.

The chain joins TRBV7-2 to TRBJ1-4; 9 nucleotides match TRBD1. There are 15 residues in the CDR3. J gave up 5 bases and V 5 bases, and 6 bases lay outside the gene matches. In germline, CDR1 is SGHTA, CDR2 FQGNSA. In DNA, the CDR3 is TGTGCCAGCAGCGGATACGGGACAGGGAATGAAAAACTGTTTTTT. Protein sequence: CASSGYGTGNEKLFF.

This clone was observed a handful of times. This sequence joins TRBV30 and TRBJ1-5; tentative D call: TRBD1 (6 bases). V lost 5 bases and J lost 0, with 17 bases in between. Per the germline V gene, CDR1 is GTSNPN and CDR2 is SVGIG (reference sequence). This CDR3 comprises 16 residues. The CDR3: CAWVAGQGYSNQPQHF. CDR3 sequence (DNA): TGTGCCTGGGTGGCAGGGCAGGGGTATAGCAATCAGCCCCAGCATTTT.

The chain joins TRBV19 to TRBJ1-2, with D unresolved. With 5 bases removed from V and 8 bases from J, the gap between germline ends came to 15 bases. This CDR3 contains 13 residues. Germline CDR1 is LNHDA and CDR2 is SQIVND (reference sequence). Here the CDR3 DNA reads TGTGCCAGTAGTGGATACAGCTTTTGGGGCTACACCTTC. It specifies CASSGYSFWGYTF. Filled out from reference TRBV19 and TRBJ1-2, the complete variable domain reads DGGITQSPKYLFRKEGQNVTLSCEQNLNHDAMYWYRQDPGQGLRLIYYSQIVNDFQKGDIAEGYSVSREKKESFPLTVTSAQKNPTAFYLCASSGYSFWGYTFGSGTRLTVV.

A single count supports this clone. The CDR3 spells CASSLPGGADNEQFF. DNA of the CDR3: TGTGCCAGCAGCCTCCCAGGCGGGGCCGACAATGAGCAGTTCTTC. This chain joins TRBV9 and TRBJ2-1; possible D gene TRBD2, 6 bases. The V and J ends lost 4 bases and 5 bases respectively, with 16 bases between them. Germline-derived CDR1 and CDR2 are SGDLS and YYNGEE. The CDR3 spans 15 residues.

V is TRBV4-2 and J is TRBJ2-2, with D unresolved. This CDR3 has 16 amino acids. V was trimmed by 1 base and J by 4 bases, leaving 13 bases between them. Per germline, CDR1 LGHNA and CDR2 YNFKEQ. The CDR3 DNA reads TGTGCCAGCAGCCAAGTGACCCCTGCCACCACCGGGGAGCTGTTTTTT. This sequence encodes CASSQVTPATTGELFF.

The rearrangement links TRBV5-6 to TRBJ2-7; 7 nucleotides agree with TRBD1. The junction had 5 bases not matched to a gene; V was cut back by 2 bases and J by 3 bases. CDR1 is SGHDT and CDR2 is YYEEEE in the germline V gene. This CDR3 is built from 14 residues. CDR3 DNA: TGTGCCAGCAGCTTTGGGGCAGGGGGCTACGAGCAGTACTTC. Residues: CASSFGAGGYEQYF.

The genes are TRBV19 and TRBJ2-5, with 12 bases that match TRBD1. CDR3 size: 16 residues. V trimming: 5 bases; J trimming: 5 bases; junction bases outside the gene matches: 9. The V gene's germline CDR1 is LNHDA and CDR2 SQIVND (reference sequence). The CDR3 DNA follows: TGTGCCAGTAGTCGCGGGACAGGGGGCGGTTGGGAGACCCAGTACTTC. This encodes CASSRGTGGGWETQYF.